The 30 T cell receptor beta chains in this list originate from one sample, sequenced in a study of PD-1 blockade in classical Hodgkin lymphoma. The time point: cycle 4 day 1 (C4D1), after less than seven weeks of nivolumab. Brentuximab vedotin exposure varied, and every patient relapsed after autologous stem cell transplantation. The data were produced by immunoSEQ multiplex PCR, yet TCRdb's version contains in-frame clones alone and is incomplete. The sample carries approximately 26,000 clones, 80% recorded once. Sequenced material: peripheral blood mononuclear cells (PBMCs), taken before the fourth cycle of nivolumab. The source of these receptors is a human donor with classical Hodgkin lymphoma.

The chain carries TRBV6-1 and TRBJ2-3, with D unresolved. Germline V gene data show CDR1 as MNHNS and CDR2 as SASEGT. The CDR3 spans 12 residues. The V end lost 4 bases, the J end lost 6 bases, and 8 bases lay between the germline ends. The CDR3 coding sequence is TGTGCCAGCAGTGCAAACCCCGATACGCAGTATTTT. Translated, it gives CASSANPDTQYF.

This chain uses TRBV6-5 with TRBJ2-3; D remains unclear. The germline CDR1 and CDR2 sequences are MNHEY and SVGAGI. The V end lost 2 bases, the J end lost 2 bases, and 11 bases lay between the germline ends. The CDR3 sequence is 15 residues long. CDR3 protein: CASSYLGSTTDTQYF. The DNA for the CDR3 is TGTGCCAGCAGTTACCTGGGAAGCACCACAGATACGCAGTATTTT.

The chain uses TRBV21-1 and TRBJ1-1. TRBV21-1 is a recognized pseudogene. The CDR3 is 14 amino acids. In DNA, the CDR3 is TGTGCCAGCAGCAAAGGGCGACGGAACACTGAAGCTTTCTTT. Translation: CASSKGRRNTEAFF.

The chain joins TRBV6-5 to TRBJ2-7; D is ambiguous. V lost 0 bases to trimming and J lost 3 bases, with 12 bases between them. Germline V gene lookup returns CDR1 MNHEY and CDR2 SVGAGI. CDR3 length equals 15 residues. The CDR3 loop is CASSYSRLQVYEQYF. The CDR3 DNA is TGTGCCAGCAGTTACTCGAGACTTCAAGTCTACGAGCAGTACTTC.

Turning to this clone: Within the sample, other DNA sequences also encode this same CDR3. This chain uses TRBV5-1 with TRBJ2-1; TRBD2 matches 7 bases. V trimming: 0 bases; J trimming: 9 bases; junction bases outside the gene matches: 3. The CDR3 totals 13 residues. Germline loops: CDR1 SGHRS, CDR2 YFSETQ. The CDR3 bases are TGCGCCAGCAGCTTGGGTCCGGGAGGTGAGCAGTTCTTC. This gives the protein CASSLGPGGEQFF.

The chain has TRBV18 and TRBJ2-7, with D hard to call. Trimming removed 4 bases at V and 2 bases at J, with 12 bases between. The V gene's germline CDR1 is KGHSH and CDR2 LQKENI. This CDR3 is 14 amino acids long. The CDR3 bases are TGTGCCAGCTCACGTACCGGGCCACCCTACGAGCAGTACTTC. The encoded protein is CASSRTGPPYEQYF.

The CDR3 region has the DNA TGTGCCAGCAGACCCGGGACAGGGTATTCTGGCTACACCTTC. Residues: CASRPGTGYSGYTF. This chain links TRBV6-5 with TRBJ1-2; TRBD1 matches at 9 bases. There are 14 residues in the CDR3. With V trimmed by 6 bases and J by 7 bases, 9 bases remained unmatched. CDR1 is MNHEY, CDR2 SVGAGI, per germline.

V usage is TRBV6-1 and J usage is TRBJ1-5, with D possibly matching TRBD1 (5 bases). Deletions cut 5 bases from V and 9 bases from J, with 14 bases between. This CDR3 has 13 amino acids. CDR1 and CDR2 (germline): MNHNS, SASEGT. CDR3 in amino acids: CASSQDRDRPQHF. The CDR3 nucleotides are TGTGCCAGCAGTCAAGACAGAGATCGGCCCCAGCATTTT.

Here the CDR3 DNA reads TGTGCCAGCAGCGGAAATTGGGGCGGGGAGCTGTTTTTT. Its translation: CASSGNWGGELFF. The V and J genes are TRBV6-1 and TRBJ2-2; no clear D gene. V was cut by 6 bases and J by 7 bases, with 12 bases left in between. In germline, CDR1 is MNHNS, CDR2 SASEGT. The CDR3 consists of 13 residues.

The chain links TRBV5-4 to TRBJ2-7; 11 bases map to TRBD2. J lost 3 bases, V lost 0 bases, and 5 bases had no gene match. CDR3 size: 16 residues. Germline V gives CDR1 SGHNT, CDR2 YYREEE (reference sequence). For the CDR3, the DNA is TGTGCCAGCAGCTTGGAACTAGCGGGAGCTTTCTACGAGCAGTACTTC. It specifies CASSLELAGAFYEQYF.

In DNA form, the CDR3 reads TGTGCCAGCAGTTTAACCGCCAGGGGGCTTGGCTACACCTTC. Protein sequence: CASSLTARGLGYTF. This chain joins TRBV27 and TRBJ1-2; 8 positions agree with TRBD1. The V gene's germline CDR1 is MNHEY and CDR2 SMNVEV (reference sequence). Trimming cost V 2 bases and J 7 bases; bases outside gene matches: 6. The CDR3 covers 14 residues.

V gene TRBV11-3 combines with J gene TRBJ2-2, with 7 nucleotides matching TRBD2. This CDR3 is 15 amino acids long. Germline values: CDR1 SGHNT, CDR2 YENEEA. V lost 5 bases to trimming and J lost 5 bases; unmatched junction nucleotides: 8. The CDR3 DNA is TGTGCCAGCAGCCCTACGAGCGGGATTACCGGGGAGCTGTTTTTT. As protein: CASSPTSGITGELFF.

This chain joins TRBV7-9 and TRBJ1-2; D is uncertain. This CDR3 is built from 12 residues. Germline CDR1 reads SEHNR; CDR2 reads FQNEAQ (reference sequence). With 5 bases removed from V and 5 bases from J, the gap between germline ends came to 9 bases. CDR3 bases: TGTGCCAGCAGCCCCGGTGGGTATGGCTACACCTTC. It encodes CASSPGGYGYTF.

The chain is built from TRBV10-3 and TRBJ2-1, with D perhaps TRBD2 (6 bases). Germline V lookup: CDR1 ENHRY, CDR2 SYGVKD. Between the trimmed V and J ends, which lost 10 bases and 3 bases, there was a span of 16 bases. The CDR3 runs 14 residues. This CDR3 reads CATRWDSDYNEQFF. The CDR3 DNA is TGTGCCACCCGGTGGGACTCGGACTACAATGAGCAGTTCTTC.

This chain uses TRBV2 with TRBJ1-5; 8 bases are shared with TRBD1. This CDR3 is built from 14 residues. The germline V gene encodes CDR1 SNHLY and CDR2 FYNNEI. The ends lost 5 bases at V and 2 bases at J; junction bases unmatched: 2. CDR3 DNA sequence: TGTGCCAGCAGTCCAGGGGGCGGCAATCAGCCCCAGCATTTT. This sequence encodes CASSPGGGNQPQHF.

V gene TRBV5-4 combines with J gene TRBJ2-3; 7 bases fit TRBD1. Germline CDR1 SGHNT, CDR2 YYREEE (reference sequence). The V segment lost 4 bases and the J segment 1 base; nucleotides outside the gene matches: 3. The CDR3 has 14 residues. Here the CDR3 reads CASSIGTGTDTQYF. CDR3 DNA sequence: TGTGCCAGCAGCATAGGGACAGGCACAGATACGCAGTATTTT.

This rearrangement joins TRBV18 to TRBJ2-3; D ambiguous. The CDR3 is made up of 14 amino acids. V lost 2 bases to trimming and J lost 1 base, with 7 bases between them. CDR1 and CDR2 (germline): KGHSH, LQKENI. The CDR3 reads CASSPGPGTDTQYF. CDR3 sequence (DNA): TGTGCCAGCTCACCAGGACCTGGCACAGATACGCAGTATTTT.

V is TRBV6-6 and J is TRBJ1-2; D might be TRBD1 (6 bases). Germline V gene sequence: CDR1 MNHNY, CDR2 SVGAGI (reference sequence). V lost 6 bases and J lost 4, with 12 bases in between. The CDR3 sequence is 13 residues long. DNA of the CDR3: TGTGCCAGCAGCCTGGACAGTTTCTATGGCTACACCTTC. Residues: CASSLDSFYGYTF.

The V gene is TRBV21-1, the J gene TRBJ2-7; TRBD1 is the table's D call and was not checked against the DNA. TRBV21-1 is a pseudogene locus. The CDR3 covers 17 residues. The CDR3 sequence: CASSNASDRDIYYEQYF. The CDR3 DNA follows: TGTGCCAGCAGCAACGCTTCGGACAGGGACATTTACTACGAGCAGTACTTC.

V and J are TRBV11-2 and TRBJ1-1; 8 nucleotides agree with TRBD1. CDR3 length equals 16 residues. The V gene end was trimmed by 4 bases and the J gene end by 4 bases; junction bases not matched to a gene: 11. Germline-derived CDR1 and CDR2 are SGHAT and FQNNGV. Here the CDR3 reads CASSSLRGLGGTEAFF. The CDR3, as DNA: TGTGCCAGCAGCTCCCTCAGGGGGCTTGGGGGCACTGAAGCTTTCTTT.

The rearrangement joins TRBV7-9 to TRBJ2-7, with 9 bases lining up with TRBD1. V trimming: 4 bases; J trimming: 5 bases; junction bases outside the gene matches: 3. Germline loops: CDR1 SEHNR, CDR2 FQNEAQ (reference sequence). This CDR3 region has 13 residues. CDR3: CASSWGQGDEQYF. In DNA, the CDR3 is TGTGCCAGCAGCTGGGGACAGGGTGACGAGCAGTACTTC.

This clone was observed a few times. CDR3 coding DNA: TGTGCCAGCAGCTCCAAGCCTGACGTTTCTTCCTACAATGAGCAGTTCTTC. The encoded protein is CASSSKPDVSSYNEQFF. The chain couples TRBV7-9 to TRBJ2-1, with D unclear. CDR3 size: 17 residues. Trimming took 4 bases from V and 1 from J, leaving 17 bases between them. Per the germline V gene, CDR1 is SEHNR and CDR2 is FQNEAQ (reference sequence). Supplemented by reference TRBV7-9 and TRBJ2-1, the full variable domain reads DTGVSQNPRHKITKRGQNVTFRCDPISEHNRLYWYRQTLGQGPEFLTYFQNEAQLEKSRLLSDRFSAERPKGSFSTLEIQRTEQGDSAMYLCASSSKPDVSSYNEQFFGPGTRLTVL.

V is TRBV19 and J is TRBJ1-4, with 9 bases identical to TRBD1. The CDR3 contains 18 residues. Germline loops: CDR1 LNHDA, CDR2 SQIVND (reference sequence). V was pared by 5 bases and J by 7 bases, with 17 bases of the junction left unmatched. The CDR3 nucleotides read TGTGCCAGTAGTCTACATCCCCTGCCCGGGACAGGGTTTGAAAAACTGTTTTTT. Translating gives CASSLHPLPGTGFEKLFF. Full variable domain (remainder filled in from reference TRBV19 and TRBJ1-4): DGGITQSPKYLFRKEGQNVTLSCEQNLNHDAMYWYRQDPGQGLRLIYYSQIVNDFQKGDIAEGYSVSREKKESFPLTVTSAQKNPTAFYLCASSLHPLPGTGFEKLFFGSGTQLSVL.

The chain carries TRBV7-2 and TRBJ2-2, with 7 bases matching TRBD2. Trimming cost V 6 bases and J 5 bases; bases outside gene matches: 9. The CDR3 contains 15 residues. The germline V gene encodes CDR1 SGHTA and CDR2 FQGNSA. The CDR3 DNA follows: TGTGCCAGCAGTACGACGGGGAGGGATACCGGGGAGCTGTTTTTT. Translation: CASSTTGRDTGELFF.

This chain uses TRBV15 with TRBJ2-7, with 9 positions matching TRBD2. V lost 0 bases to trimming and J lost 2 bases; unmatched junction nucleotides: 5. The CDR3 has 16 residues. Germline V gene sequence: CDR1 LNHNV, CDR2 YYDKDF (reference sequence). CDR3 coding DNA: TGTGCCACCAGCAGAGACCTCGCGGGAGGGGCCTACGAGCAGTACTTC. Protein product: CATSRDLAGGAYEQYF.

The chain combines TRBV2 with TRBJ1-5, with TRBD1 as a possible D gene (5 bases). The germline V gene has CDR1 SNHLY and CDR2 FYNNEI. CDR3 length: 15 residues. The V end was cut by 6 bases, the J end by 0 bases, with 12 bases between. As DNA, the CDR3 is TGTGCCAGCAGACCGGGGACGGCTAGCAATCAGCCCCAGCATTTT. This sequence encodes CASRPGTASNQPQHF.

CDR3 region: CASSAPTGYTGELFF. CDR3 sequence (DNA): TGTGCCAGCAGTGCTCCGACAGGGTATACCGGGGAGCTGTTTTTT. The V and J genes are TRBV25-1 and TRBJ2-2; 7 bases agree with TRBD1. CDR1 is MGHDK, CDR2 SYGVNS, per germline. There are 15 residues in the CDR3. Unmatched junction bases numbered 7, after V lost 4 bases and J lost 5 bases. The variable domain in full, completed from reference TRBV25-1 and TRBJ2-2, reads EADIYQTPRYLVIGTGKKITLECSQTMGHDKMYWYQQDPGMELHLIHYSYGVNSTEKGDLSSESTVSRIRTEHFPLTLESARPSHTSQYLCASSAPTGYTGELFFGEGSRLTVL.

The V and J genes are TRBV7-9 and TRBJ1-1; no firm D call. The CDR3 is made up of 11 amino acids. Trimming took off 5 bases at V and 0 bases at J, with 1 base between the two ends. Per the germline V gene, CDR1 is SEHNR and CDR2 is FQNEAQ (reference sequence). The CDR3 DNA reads TGTGCCAGCAGCCTGAACACTGAAGCTTTCTTT. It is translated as CASSLNTEAFF.

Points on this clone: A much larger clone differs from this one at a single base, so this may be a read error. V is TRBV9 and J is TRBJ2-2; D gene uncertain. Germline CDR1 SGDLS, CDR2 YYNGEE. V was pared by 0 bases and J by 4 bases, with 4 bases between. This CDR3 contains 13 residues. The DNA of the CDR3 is TGTGCCAGCAGCGTAGCGGCCACCGGGGAGCTGTTTTTT. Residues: CASSVAATGELFF.

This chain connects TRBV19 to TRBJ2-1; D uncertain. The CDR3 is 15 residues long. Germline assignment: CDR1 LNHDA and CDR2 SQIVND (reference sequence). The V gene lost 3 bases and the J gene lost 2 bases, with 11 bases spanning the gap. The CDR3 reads CASSIGYRAYNEQFF. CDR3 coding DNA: TGTGCCAGTAGTATCGGGTACCGCGCCTACAATGAGCAGTTCTTC. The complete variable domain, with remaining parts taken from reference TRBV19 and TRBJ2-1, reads DGGITQSPKYLFRKEGQNVTLSCEQNLNHDAMYWYRQDPGQGLRLIYYSQIVNDFQKGDIAEGYSVSREKKESFPLTVTSAQKNPTAFYLCASSIGYRAYNEQFFGPGTRLTVL.